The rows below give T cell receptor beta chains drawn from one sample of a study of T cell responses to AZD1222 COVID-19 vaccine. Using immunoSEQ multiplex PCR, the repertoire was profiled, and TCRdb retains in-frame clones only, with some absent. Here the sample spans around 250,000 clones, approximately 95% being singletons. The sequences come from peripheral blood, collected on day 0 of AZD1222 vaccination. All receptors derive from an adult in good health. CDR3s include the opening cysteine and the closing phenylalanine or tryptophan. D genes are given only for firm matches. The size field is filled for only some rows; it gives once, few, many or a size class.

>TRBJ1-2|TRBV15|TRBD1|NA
CATSRDRGNYGYTF
TGTGCCACCAGCAGGGACAGGGGGAACTATGGCTACACCTTC
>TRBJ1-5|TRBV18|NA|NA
CASSRGDSLNQPQHF
TGTGCCAGCTCAAGGGGGGACTCCCTTAATCAGCCCCAGCATTTT
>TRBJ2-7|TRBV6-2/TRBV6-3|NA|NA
CASSARLGEQYF
TGTGCCAGCAGTGCCCGCCTCGGTGAGCAGTACTTC
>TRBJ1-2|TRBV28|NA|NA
CASKGGEGYTF
TGTGCCAGCAAGGGGGGGGAAGGCTACACCTTC
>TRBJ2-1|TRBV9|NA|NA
CASSGLSGALTYNEQFF
TGTGCCAGCAGCGGGCTATCGGGGGCCCTAACCTACAATGAGCAGTTCTTC
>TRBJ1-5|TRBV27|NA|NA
CASSFAGQNQPQHF
TGTGCCAGCAGTTTTGCGGGGCAAAATCAGCCCCAGCATTTT
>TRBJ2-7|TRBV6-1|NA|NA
CASSDRGGRAEQYF
TGTGCCAGCAGTGACAGGGGCGGTCGGGCCGAGCAGTACTTC
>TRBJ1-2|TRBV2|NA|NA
CASSVDIPDSYGYTF
TGTGCCAGCAGCGTTGACATCCCGGATAGCTATGGCTACACCTTC
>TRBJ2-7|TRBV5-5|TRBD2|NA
CASSLSWREMSYEQYF
TGTGCCAGCAGCTTGAGTTGGCGGGAGATGTCCTACGAGCAGTACTTC
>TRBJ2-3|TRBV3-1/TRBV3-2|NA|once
CASSQDTDTQYF
TGTGCCAGCAGCCAAGATACAGATACGCAGTATTTT
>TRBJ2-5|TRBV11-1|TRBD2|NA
CASSAMTSATQETQYF
TGTGCCAGCAGCGCTATGACTAGCGCCACCCAAGAGACCCAGTACTTC
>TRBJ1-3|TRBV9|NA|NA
CASSVEEDSGNTIYF
TGTGCCAGCAGCGTAGAGGAAGACTCTGGAAACACCATATATTTT
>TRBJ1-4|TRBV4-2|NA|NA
CASSQVWGTNEKLFF
TGTGCCAGCAGCCAAGTTTGGGGAACTAATGAAAAACTGTTTTTT
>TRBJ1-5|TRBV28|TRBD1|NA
CASRKTGNQPQHF
TGTGCCAGCAGGAAGACAGGGAATCAGCCCCAGCATTTT
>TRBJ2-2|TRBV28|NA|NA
CASSPHRTGELFF
TGTGCCAGCAGTCCGCATCGTACCGGGGAGCTGTTTTTT
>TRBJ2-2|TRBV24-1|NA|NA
CATSELKNTGELFF
TGTGCCACCAGTGAATTGAAGAACACCGGGGAGCTGTTTTTT
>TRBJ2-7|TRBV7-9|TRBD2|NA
CASSFGAGGPGEQYF
TGTGCCAGCAGCTTTGGAGCGGGAGGGCCGGGGGAGCAGTACTTC
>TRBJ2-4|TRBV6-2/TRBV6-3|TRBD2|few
CASSWGLARNIQYF
TGTGCCAGCAGTTGGGGACTAGCACGGAACATTCAGTACTTC
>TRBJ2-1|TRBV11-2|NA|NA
CASSPQRTAYNEQFF
TGTGCCAGCAGCCCACAGCGGACAGCCTACAATGAGCAGTTCTTC
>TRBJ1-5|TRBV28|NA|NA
CASILPGRQPQHF
TGTGCCAGCATCCTCCCGGGCCGCCAGCCCCAGCATTTT
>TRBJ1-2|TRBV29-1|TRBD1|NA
CSVEDSYGTGVRGYTF
TGCAGCGTTGAAGATAGCTATGGGACAGGGGTTCGGGGCTACACCTTC
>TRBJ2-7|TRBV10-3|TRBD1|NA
CAISGTGGEEQYF
TGTGCCATCAGTGGGACAGGCGGCGAGGAGCAGTACTTC
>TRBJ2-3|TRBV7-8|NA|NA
CASTNLGGTQYF
TGTGCCAGCACCAACTTGGGGGGTACGCAGTATTTT